Presented here are 21 T cell receptor beta chains from one specimen sequenced in a study of regulatory T cells in long-lasting Graves disease. Specified time point: newly diagnosed GD, antithyroid drugs for less than 3 months. Following extraction of RNA from PBMCs, that RNA was used to make the TCR library. Arm-PCR of CDR3 regions and iRepertoire HTBI primers were the basis on which TCR beta libraries were built. TCRdb redid the calling of the multiplex PCR reads with MiXCR, one entry per CDR3 protein. The sample holds about 220,000 distinct CDR3 sequences, approximately 19% seen once. These sequences were also reported in another study, on T cells in Graves' hyperthyroidism and ophthalmopathy.

The sequences come from peripheral blood mononuclear cells (PBMCs), collected at new diagnosis, from a patient treated with antithyroid drugs. The receptor source for this set is a woman aged 25 to 39 with Graves disease.

This clonotype was detected ten times or more. The rearrangement uses TRBV18 and TRBJ2-5; D could derive from TRBD1 or TRBD2 (6 bases each). The ends were cut back, 3 bases at V and 2 bases at J, with 13 bases in the middle. This CDR3 spans 15 amino acids. Germline-derived CDR1 and CDR2 are KGHSH and LQKENI. As DNA, the CDR3 is TGTGCCAGCTCACCGGGGGCGGGACAACAAGAGACCCAGTACTTC. Translation: CASSPGAGQQETQYF.

This clonotype was recorded once. This is likely a read error, given that the CDR3 carries no conserved phenylalanine or tryptophan at its end. Because the CDR3's place on the DNA is in doubt, the DNA is left out and the CDR3 is given as listed by TCRdb. The J gene is TRBJ2-2, the V gene TRBV20-1; the D call TRBD2 from the table was never checked on the DNA. The CDR3 adds up to 18 amino acids, both ends counted. The germline gives CDR1 DFQATT, CDR2 SNEGSKA (reference sequence). The CDR3 sequence: CSARAYLAGGRNAGELSL.

J is TRBJ2-7 and V is TRBV5-1, with D tentatively TRBD1 or TRBD2 (6 bases each). The CDR3 extends over 18 amino acids. Deletions cut 0 bases from V and 3 bases from J, with 22 bases between. The V gene's germline CDR1 is SGHRS and CDR2 YFSETQ. The DNA for the CDR3 is TGCGCCAGCAGCTTGGCGTTTCGTAACGGAGGGGGGAGCTACGAGCAGTACTTC. The encoded protein is CASSLAFRNGGGSYEQYF.

The CDR3 protein is CASSPLTLGQETQYF. The DNA for the CDR3 is TGTGCCAGCAGTCCGCTGACCCTGGGGCAAGAGACCCAGTACTTC. The chain combines TRBV28 with TRBJ2-5; D is unresolved. Trimming took 5 bases from V and 2 from J, leaving 15 bases between them. Germline V gene sequence: CDR1 MDHEN, CDR2 SYDVKM. The CDR3 runs 15 residues.

The V gene is TRBV5-1, the J gene TRBJ2-3, with 7 bases aligning to TRBD2. The CDR3 has 14 residues. Trimming at V came to 4 bases and at J to 2 bases, leaving 4 bases not matched to a gene. Germline CDR1 and CDR2: SGHRS and YFSETQ. As DNA, the CDR3 is TGCGCCAGCAGCCCCGGGGGGACCACAGATACGCAGTATTTT. It yields the protein CASSPGGTTDTQYF.

V and J are TRBV11-2 and TRBJ2-1; tentatively, D is TRBD2 (6 bases). The germline V gene encodes CDR1 SGHAT and CDR2 FQNNGV. V gave up 2 bases and J gave up 1 base, with 15 bases separating them. The CDR3 consists of 17 residues. CDR3 protein: CASSLLEGIQSYNEQFF. The CDR3 DNA is TGTGCCAGCAGCTTATTGGAGGGAATCCAGTCCTACAATGAGCAGTTCTTC.

This clonotype has at least ten counts. The genes are TRBV7-9 and TRBJ2-7; no firm D call. Germline V gives CDR1 SEHNR, CDR2 FQNEAQ (reference sequence). The CDR3 length is 14 residues. V shed 1 base and J shed 3 bases, with 10 bases lying between them. Here the CDR3 DNA reads TGTGCCAGCAGCTTAGAAGTTCTCGGCTACGAGCAGTACTTC. It translates to CASSLEVLGYEQYF.

In this sample, this clonotype turned up many times. This chain connects TRBV5-1 to TRBJ2-5, with a tentative D call TRBD2 (6 bases). The CDR3 extends over 17 amino acids. The V gene's germline CDR1 is SGHRS and CDR2 YFSETQ. V dropped 4 bases and J dropped 1 base, with 20 bases sitting between them. This chain's CDR3 is CASSAGLDWGIQETQYF. The CDR3 DNA reads as TGCGCCAGCAGCGCGGGACTCGATTGGGGCATCCAAGAGACCCAGTACTTC.

The rearrangement links TRBV11-1 to TRBJ2-7, with D perhaps matching TRBD2 (6 bases). Trimming took off 4 bases at V and 1 base at J, with 14 bases between the two ends. CDR1 is SGHAT, CDR2 FQDESV, per germline (reference sequence). The CDR3 spans 15 residues. In DNA, the CDR3 is TGTGCCAGCAGCTCACTTGGGACTGGATCCTACGAGCAGTACTTC. This gives the protein CASSSLGTGSYEQYF.

At least ten counts were recorded for this clonotype. V is TRBV28 and J is TRBJ2-1; 8 bases map to TRBD1. V trimming: 5 bases; J trimming: 9 bases; junction bases outside the gene matches: 9. The CDR3 runs 14 residues. Germline CDR1 and CDR2: MDHEN and SYDVKM. The CDR3 coding sequence is TGTGCCAGCAGTGGCTGGACAGGGAACAGTGAGCAGTTCTTC. Translated: CASSGWTGNSEQFF.

At least ten counts were recorded for this clonotype. The chain recombines TRBV11-2 with TRBJ2-2; the D gene is possibly TRBD1 (7 bases). CDR3 size: 16 residues. Trimming removed 5 bases from V and 1 base from J, with 14 bases in between. Germline values: CDR1 SGHAT, CDR2 FQNNGV. Here the CDR3 reads CASSPRGRGNTGELFF. As DNA, the CDR3 is TGTGCCAGCAGCCCTAGGGGGCGGGGGAACACCGGGGAGCTGTTTTTT.

The table lists this clonotype with many counts. The V gene is TRBV4-1, the J gene TRBJ2-7; either TRBD1 or TRBD2 may fit D (5 bases each). The CDR3 totals 15 residues. The ends were cut back, 4 bases at V and 3 bases at J, with 16 bases in the middle. Germline V gene data show CDR1 as MGHRA and CDR2 as YSYEKL. CDR3 region: CASSPTGPNSYEQYF. In nucleotides, the CDR3 is TGCGCCAGCAGCCCCACGGGACCGAATAGCTACGAGCAGTACTTC.

This clonotype was seen at least ten times. The chain carries TRBV28 and TRBJ2-7, with TRBD2 as a possible D gene (6 bases). The CDR3 is made up of 15 amino acids. Germline lookup yields CDR1 MDHEN and CDR2 SYDVKM. The V gene lost 4 bases and the J gene lost 0 bases, with 13 bases spanning the gap. The CDR3 sequence is CASSSPGGASYEQYF. For the CDR3, the DNA is TGTGCCAGCAGTTCCCCCGGAGGGGCCTCCTACGAGCAGTACTTC.

This clonotype came up many times. This chain connects TRBV5-6 to TRBJ1-3; D not certain. The germline V gene has CDR1 SGHDT and CDR2 YYEEEE. Trimming left V 5 bases short and J 0 bases short, with 12 bases between. The length of the CDR3 is 15 residues. This CDR3 reads CASSFRPTSGNTIYF. CDR3 nucleotides: TGTGCCAGCAGTTTCAGACCAACCTCTGGAAACACCATATATTTT. The complete variable domain, with remaining parts taken from reference TRBV5-6 and TRBJ1-3, reads DAGVTQSPTHLIKTRGQQVTLRCSPKSGHDTVSWYQQALGQGPQFIFQYYEEEERQRGNFPDRFSGHQFPNYSSELNVNALLLGDSALYLCASSFRPTSGNTIYFGEGSWLTVV.

Many counts were recorded for this clonotype. The V and J genes are TRBV20-1 and TRBJ2-1, with D tentatively TRBD2 (5 bases). The CDR3 runs 14 residues. Deletions cut 6 bases from V and 7 bases from J, with 19 bases between. Germline CDR1 DFQATT, CDR2 SNEGSKA (reference sequence). CDR3: CSAPVLGRGNEQFF. CDR3 DNA: TGCAGTGCGCCCGTGTTGGGGAGAGGGAATGAGCAGTTCTTC.

This clonotype is a singleton in its sample. The chain uses TRBV2 and TRBJ2-1; 11 bases are shared with TRBD2. CDR1 is SNHLY, CDR2 FYNNEI, per germline. V trimming: 0 bases; J trimming: 9 bases; junction bases outside the gene matches: 7. The length of the CDR3 is 16 residues. Here the CDR3 DNA reads TGTGCCAGCAGTGAAGCTGTACTAGCGGGAGCTGCTGAGCAGTTCTTC. It specifies CASSEAVLAGAAEQFF.

This clonotype appeared many times. The J gene is TRBJ1-2, the V gene TRBV16; 9 bases fit TRBD1. Trimming removed 7 bases from V and 8 bases from J; junction bases left unmatched: 17. This CDR3 has 16 residues. Germline lookup yields CDR1 KGHSY and CDR2 FQNENV. CDR3 nucleotide sequence: TGTGCCAGCACCTATGACCGGGACAGGGTTACGCGGGGCTACACCTTC. Its protein product is CASTYDRDRVTRGYTF.

Points on this clonotype: An end of the junction differs from the germline gene, which may be a read error. This chain joins TRBV12-3 or TRBV12-4 and TRBJ2-1; D is uncertain. The CDR3 consists of 14 residues. The CDR3 sequence is CASSQVLGLNEQCF. CDR3 bases: TGTGCCAGCAGTCAAGTACTCGGGCTCAATGAGCAGTGCTTC.

The rearrangement uses TRBV20-1 and TRBJ1-5; 8 bases map to TRBD1. CDR1 is DFQATT, CDR2 SNEGSKA, per germline (reference sequence). V lost 1 base to trimming and J lost 2 bases; unmatched junction nucleotides: 1. This CDR3 spans 14 amino acids. As DNA, the CDR3 is TGCAGTGCTAGAGGGGGACAGGGCAATCAGCCCCAGCATTTT. Its protein is CSARGGQGNQPQHF.

This clonotype showed up many times. The chain couples TRBV7-6 to TRBJ2-1, with D possibly being TRBD1 or TRBD2 (5 bases each). This CDR3 contains 14 residues. The germline V and J ends were trimmed by 5 bases and 6 bases, with 14 bases remaining between them. CDR1 and CDR2 from the germline V gene are SGHVS and FNYEAQ. CDR3: CASSGQLGVNEQFF. CDR3 bases: TGTGCCAGCAGCGGGCAGTTGGGGGTCAATGAGCAGTTCTTC.

This clonotype was detected ten times or more. V is TRBV28 and J is TRBJ2-7; D is possibly TRBD1 or TRBD2 (5 bases each). CDR3 length equals 12 residues. The V end was cut by 4 bases, the J end by 5 bases, with 9 bases between. CDR1 and CDR2 (germline): MDHEN, SYDVKM. The CDR3 region is CASSSGRDEQYF. For the CDR3, the DNA is TGTGCCAGCAGTTCGGGACGCGACGAGCAGTACTTC. Drawing the rest from reference TRBV28 and TRBJ2-7, the complete variable domain is DVKVTQSSRYLVKRTGEKVFLECVQDMDHENMFWYRQDPGLGLRLIYFSYDVKMKEKGDIPEGYSVSREKKERFSLILESASTNQTSMYLCASSSGRDEQYFGPGTRLTVT.